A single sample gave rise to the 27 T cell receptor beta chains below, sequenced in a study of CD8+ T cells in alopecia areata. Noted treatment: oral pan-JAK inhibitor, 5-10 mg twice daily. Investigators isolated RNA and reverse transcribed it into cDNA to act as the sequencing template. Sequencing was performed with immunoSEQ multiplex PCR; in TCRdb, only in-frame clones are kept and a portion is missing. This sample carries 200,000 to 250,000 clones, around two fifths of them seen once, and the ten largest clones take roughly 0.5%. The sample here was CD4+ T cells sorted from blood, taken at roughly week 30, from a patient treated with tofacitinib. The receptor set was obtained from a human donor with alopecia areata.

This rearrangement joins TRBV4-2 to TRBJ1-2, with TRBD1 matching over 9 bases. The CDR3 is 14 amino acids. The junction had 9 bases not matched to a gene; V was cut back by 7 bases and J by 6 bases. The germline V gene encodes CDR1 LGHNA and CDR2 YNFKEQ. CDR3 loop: CASTPSRDRDGYTF. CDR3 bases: TGTGCCAGCACCCCTTCCCGGGACAGGGATGGCTACACCTTC.

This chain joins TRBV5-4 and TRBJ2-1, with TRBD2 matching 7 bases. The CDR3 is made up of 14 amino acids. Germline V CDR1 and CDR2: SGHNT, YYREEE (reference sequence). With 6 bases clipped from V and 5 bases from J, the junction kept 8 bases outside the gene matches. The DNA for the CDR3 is TGTGCCAGCACCCCTGAGCGGGGTAACAATGAGCAGTTCTTC. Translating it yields CASTPERGNNEQFF.

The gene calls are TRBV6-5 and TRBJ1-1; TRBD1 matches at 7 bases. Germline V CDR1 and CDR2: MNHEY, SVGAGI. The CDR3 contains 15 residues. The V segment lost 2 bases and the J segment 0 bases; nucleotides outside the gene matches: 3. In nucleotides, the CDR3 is TGTGCCAGCAGTTACGGGGACAGACTGAACACTGAAGCTTTCTTT. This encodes CASSYGDRLNTEAFF.

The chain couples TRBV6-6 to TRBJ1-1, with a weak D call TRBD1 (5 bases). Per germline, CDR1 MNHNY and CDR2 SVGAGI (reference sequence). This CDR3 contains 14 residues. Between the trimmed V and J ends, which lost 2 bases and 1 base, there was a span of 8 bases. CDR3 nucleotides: TGTGCCAGCAGTTACCGGGACCAGAACACTGAAGCTTTCTTT. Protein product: CASSYRDQNTEAFF.

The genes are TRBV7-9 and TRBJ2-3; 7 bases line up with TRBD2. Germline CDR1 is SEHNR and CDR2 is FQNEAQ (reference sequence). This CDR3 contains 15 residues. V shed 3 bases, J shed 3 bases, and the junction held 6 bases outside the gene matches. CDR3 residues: CASSLGGGGTDTQYF. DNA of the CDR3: TGTGCCAGCAGCTTGGGAGGCGGGGGTACAGATACGCAGTATTTT. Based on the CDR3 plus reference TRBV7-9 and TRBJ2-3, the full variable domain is DTGVSQNPRHKITKRGQNVTFRCDPISEHNRLYWYRQTLGQGPEFLTYFQNEAQLEKSRLLSDRFSAERPKGSFSTLEIQRTEQGDSAMYLCASSLGGGGTDTQYFGPGTRLTVL.

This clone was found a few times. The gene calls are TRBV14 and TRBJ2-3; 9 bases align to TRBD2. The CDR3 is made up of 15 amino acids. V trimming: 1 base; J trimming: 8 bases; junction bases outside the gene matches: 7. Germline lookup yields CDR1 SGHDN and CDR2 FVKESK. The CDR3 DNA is TGTGCCAGCAGCCAAGGACTAGCGGCGCGGGGTACGCAGTATTTT. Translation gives CASSQGLAARGTQYF.

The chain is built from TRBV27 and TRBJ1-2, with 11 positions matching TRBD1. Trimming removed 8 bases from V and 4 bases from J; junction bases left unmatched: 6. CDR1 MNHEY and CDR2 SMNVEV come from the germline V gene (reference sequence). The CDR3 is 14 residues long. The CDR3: CASSSGTGGYGYTF. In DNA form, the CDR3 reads TGTGCCAGCTCCTCCGGGACAGGGGGCTATGGCTACACCTTC.

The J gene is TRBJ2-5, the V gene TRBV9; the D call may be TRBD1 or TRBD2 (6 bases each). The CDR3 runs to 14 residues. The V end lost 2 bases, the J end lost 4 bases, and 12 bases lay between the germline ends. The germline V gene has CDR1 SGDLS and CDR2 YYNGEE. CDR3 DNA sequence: TGTGCCAGCAGCGTCCCACAGGGAGGAGAGACCCAGTACTTC. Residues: CASSVPQGGETQYF. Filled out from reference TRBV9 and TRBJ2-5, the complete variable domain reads DSGVTQTPKHLITATGQRVTLRCSPRSGDLSVYWYQQSLDQGLQFLIQYYNGEERAKGNILERFSAQQFPDLHSELNLSSLELGDSALYFCASSVPQGGETQYFGPGTRLLVL.

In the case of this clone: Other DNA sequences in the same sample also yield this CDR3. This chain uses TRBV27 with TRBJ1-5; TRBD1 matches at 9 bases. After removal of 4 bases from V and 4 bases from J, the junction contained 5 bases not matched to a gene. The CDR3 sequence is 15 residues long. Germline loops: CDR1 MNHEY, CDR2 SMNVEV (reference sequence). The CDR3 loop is CASSSLDRGNQPQHF. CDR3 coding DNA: TGTGCCAGCAGTTCTCTGGACAGGGGAAATCAGCCCCAGCATTTT.

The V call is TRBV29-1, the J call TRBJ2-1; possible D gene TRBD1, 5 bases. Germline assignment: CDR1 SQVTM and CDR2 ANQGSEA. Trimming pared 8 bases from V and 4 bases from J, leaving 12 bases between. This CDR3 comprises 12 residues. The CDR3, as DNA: TGCAGCATAGGACACCTGTACAATGAGCAGTTCTTC. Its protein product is CSIGHLYNEQFF.

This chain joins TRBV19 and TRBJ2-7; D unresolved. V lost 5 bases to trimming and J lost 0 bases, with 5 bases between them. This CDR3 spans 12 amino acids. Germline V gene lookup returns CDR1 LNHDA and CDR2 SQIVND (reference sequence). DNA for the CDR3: TGTGCCAGTAGTTCCAGCTCCTACGAGCAGTACTTC. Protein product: CASSSSSYEQYF.

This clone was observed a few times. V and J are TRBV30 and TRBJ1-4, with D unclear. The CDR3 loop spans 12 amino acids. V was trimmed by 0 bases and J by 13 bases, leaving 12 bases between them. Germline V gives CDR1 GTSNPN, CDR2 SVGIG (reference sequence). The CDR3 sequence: CAWSVRSGRLFF. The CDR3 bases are TGTGCCTGGAGTGTACGATCCGGGAGACTGTTTTTT. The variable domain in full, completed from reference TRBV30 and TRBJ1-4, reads SQTIHQWPATLVQPVGSPLSLECTVEGTSNPNLYWYRQAAGRGLQLLFYSVGIGQISSEVPQNLSASRPQDRQFILSSKKLLLSDSGFYLCAWSVRSGRLFFGSGTQLSVL.

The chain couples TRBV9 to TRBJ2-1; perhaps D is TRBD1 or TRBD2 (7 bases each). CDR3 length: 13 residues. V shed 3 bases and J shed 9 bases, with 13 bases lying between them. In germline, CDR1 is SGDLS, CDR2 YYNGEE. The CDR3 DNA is TGTGCCAGCAGCGCAGGGGGGGCCCTTGAGCAGTTCTTC. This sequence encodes CASSAGGALEQFF.

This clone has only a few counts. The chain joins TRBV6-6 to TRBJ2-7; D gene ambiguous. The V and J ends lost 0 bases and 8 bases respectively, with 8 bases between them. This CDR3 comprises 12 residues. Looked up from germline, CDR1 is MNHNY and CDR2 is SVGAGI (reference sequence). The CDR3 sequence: CASSYSSGKQYF. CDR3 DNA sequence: TGTGCCAGCAGTTACTCGAGTGGGAAGCAGTACTTC.

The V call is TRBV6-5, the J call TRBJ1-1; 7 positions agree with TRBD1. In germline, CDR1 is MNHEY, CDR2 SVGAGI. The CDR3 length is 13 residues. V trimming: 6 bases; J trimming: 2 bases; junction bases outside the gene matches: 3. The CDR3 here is CASSRQGNTEAFF. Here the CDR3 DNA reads TGTGCCAGCAGCCGACAGGGAAACACTGAAGCTTTCTTT.

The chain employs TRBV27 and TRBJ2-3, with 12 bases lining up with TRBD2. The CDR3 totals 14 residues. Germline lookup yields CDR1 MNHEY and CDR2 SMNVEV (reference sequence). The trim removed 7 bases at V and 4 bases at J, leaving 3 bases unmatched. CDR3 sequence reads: CASKTSGRSDTQYF. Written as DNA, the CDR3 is TGTGCCAGCAAGACTAGCGGGAGATCAGATACGCAGTATTTT.

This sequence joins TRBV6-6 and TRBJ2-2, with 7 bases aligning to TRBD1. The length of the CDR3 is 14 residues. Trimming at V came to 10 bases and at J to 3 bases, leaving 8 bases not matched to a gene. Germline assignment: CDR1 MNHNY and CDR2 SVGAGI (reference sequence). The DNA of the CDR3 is TGTGCCACACTAAGACAGGGCGACACCGGGGAGCTGTTTTTT. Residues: CATLRQGDTGELFF.

The CDR3 loop reads CASSGTVSTDTQYF. CDR3 DNA sequence: TGTGCCAGCAGCGGGACAGTTAGCACAGATACGCAGTATTTT. This chain joins TRBV9 and TRBJ2-3, with a weak D call TRBD1 (6 bases). This CDR3 comprises 14 residues. Trimming stripped 3 bases from V and 0 bases from J, with 8 bases between. The germline V gene has CDR1 SGDLS and CDR2 YYNGEE.

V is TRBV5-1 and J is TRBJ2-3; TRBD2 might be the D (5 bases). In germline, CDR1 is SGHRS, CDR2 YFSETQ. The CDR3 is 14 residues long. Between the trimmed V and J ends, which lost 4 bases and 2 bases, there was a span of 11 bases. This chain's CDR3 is CASSVWTHTDTQYF. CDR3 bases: TGCGCCAGCAGCGTGTGGACTCACACAGATACGCAGTATTTT. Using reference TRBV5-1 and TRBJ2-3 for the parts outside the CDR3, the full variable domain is KAGVTQTPRYLIKTRGQQVTLSCSPISGHRSVSWYQQTPGQGLQFLFEYFSETQRNKGNFPGRFSGRQFSNSRSEMNVSTLELGDSALYLCASSVWTHTDTQYFGPGTRLTVL.

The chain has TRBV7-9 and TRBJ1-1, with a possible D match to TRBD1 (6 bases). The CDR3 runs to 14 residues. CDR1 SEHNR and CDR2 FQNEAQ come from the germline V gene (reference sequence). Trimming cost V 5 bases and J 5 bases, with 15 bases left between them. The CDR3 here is CASSKQGRGTEAFF. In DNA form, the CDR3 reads TGTGCCAGCAGCAAGCAGGGGAGGGGAACTGAAGCTTTCTTT.

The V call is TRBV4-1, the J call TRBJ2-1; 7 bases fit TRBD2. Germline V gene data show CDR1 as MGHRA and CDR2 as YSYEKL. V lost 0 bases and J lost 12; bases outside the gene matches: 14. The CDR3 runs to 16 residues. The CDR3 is CASSQDSSGPWDVQFF. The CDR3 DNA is TGCGCCAGCAGCCAAGATAGTAGCGGGCCATGGGATGTGCAGTTCTTC.

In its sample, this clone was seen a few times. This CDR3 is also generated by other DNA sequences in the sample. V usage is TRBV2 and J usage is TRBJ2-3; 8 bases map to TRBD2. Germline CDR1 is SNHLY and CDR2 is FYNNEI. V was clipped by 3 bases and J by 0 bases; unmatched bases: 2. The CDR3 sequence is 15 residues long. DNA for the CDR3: TGTGCCAGCAGTGAGACTAGCGCGAGCACAGATACGCAGTATTTT. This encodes CASSETSASTDTQYF.

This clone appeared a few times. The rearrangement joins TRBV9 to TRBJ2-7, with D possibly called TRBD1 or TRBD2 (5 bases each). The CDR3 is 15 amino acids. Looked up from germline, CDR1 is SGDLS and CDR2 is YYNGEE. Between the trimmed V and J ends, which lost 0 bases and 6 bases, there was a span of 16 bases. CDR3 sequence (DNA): TGTGCCAGCAGCGTAGTACCCGGGGAAGGGGTCGAGCAGTACTTC. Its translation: CASSVVPGEGVEQYF.

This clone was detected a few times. The CDR3 DNA sequence: TGTGCCAGCAGCTCCTACGCGAACACCGGGGAGCTGTTTTTT. Residues: CASSSYANTGELFF. V and J are TRBV13 and TRBJ2-2; D not resolved. V was clipped by 4 bases and J by 0 bases, with 6 bases between them. This CDR3 region has 14 residues. The germline CDR1 and CDR2 sequences are PRHDT and FYEKMQ (reference sequence).

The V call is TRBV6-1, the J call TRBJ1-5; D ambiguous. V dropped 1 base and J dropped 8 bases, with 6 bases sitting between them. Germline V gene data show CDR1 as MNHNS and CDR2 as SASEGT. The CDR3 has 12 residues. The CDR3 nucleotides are TGTGCCAGCAGTGAAGTTCGGGAGCCCCAGCATTTT. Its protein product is CASSEVREPQHF.

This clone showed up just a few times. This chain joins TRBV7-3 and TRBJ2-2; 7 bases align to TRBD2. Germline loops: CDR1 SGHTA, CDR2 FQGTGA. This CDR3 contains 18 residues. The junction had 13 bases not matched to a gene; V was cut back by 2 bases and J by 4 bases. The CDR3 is CASSLSPSGMGGTGELFF. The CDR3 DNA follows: TGTGCCAGCAGCTTATCCCCCAGCGGGATGGGTGGCACCGGGGAGCTGTTTTTT.

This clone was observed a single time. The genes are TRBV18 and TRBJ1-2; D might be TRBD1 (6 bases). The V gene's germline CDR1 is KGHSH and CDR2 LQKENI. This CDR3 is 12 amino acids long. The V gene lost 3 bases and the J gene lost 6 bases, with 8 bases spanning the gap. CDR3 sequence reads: CASSPGGDGYTF. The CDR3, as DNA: TGTGCCAGCTCACCGGGGGGCGATGGCTACACCTTC.